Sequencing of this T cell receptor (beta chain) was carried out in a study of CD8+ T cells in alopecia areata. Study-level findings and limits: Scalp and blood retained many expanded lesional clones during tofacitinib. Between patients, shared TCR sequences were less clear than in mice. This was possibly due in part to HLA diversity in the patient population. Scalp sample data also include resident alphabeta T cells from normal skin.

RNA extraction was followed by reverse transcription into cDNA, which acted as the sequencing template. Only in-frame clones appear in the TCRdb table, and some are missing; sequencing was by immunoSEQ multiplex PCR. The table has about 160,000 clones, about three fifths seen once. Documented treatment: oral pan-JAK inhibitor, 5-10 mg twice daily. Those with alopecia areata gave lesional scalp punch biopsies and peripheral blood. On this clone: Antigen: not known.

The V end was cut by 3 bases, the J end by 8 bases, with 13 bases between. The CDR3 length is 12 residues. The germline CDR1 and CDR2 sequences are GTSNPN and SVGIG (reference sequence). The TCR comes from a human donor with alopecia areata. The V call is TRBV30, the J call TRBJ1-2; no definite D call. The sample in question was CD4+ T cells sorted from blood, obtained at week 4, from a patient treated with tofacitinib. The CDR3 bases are TGTGCCTGGAGAGGGCCTCCCGGCGGCTACACCTTC. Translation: CAWRGPPGGYTF. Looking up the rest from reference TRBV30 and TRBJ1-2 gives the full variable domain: SQTIHQWPATLVQPVGSPLSLECTVEGTSNPNLYWYRQAAGRGLQLLFYSVGIGQISSEVPQNLSASRPQDRQFILSSKKLLLSDSGFYLCAWRGPPGGYTFGSGTRLTVV.